Below, 30 T cell receptor beta chains from the same sample are listed, as sequenced in a study of blood T cell repertoires in COVID-19. Measured with immunoSEQ multiplex PCR; TCRdb has only the in-frame clones, and not every one. This table holds roughly 200,000 clones, about nine tenths found once. The specimen sequenced was peripheral blood. These receptor sequences come from a woman in her 30s with acute or convalescent COVID-19.

This clone was observed many times. This chain connects TRBV19 to TRBJ1-2, with a weak D call TRBD1 (5 bases). Germline CDR1 and CDR2: LNHDA and SQIVND (reference sequence). Trimming removed 7 bases at V and 10 bases at J, with 22 bases between. The CDR3 extends over 14 amino acids. The CDR3 sequence: CASMEGSGTNDYTF. The CDR3 coding sequence is TGTGCCAGTATGGAGGGGAGTGGAACCAATGACTACACCTTC.

For this clone: This same CDR3 is encoded by further DNA sequences in the sample. This chain joins TRBV28 and TRBJ2-3; no clear D gene. This CDR3 spans 11 amino acids. Trimming left V 5 bases short and J 2 bases short, with 2 bases between. Germline V gives CDR1 MDHEN, CDR2 SYDVKM. CDR3 sequence reads: CASSLTDTQYF. CDR3 in DNA: TGTGCCAGCAGTCTCACAGATACGCAGTATTTT.

V and J are TRBV18 and TRBJ1-4; no reliable D call. Trimming removed 2 bases from V and 8 bases from J, with 12 bases in between. CDR3 length equals 14 residues. Per germline, CDR1 KGHSH and CDR2 LQKENI. CDR3 sequence: CASSPYGREEKLFF. CDR3 bases: TGTGCCAGCTCACCATATGGACGGGAGGAAAAACTGTTTTTT.

The CDR3 DNA reads TGTGCCAGCAGTTTGGGCATCTATAATTCACCCCTCCACTTT. Translated, it gives CASSLGIYNSPLHF. The rearrangement joins TRBV6-5 to TRBJ1-6; D gene ambiguous. The germline CDR1 and CDR2 sequences are MNHEY and SVGAGI. This CDR3 region has 14 residues. Trimming removed 4 bases at V and 3 bases at J, with 7 bases between.

The chain has TRBV6-5 and TRBJ2-1; TRBD2 aligns across 10 bases. With V trimmed by 1 base and J by 9 bases, 3 bases remained unmatched. From germline, CDR1 is MNHEY and CDR2 SVGAGI. The CDR3 length is 14 residues. CDR3 coding DNA: TGTGCCAGCAGTTACTTTCAGCGGGAGGGTGAGCAGTTCTTC. It translates to CASSYFQREGEQFF.

V and J are TRBV2 and TRBJ2-5, with TRBD1 as a possible D gene (5 bases). This CDR3 contains 14 residues. V was clipped by 7 bases and J by 5 bases, with 17 bases between them. Germline values: CDR1 SNHLY, CDR2 FYNNEI. The CDR3 coding sequence is TGTGCCAGCATAAGGCAAACAGGTTTGGAGACCCAGTACTTC. Amino acid sequence: CASIRQTGLETQYF.

In nucleotides, the CDR3 is TGTGCCTGGAGTGGGGGCTCCATCAAAGAACAGTTCTTC. It encodes CAWSGGSIKEQFF. V gene TRBV30 combines with J gene TRBJ2-1; tentative D call: TRBD1 (5 bases). The CDR3 extends over 13 amino acids. CDR1 GTSNPN and CDR2 SVGIG come from the germline V gene (reference sequence). V was trimmed by 1 base and J by 13 bases, leaving 17 bases between them.

The chain carries TRBV14 and TRBJ2-5, with D unresolved. CDR1 and CDR2 (germline): SGHDN, FVKESK. The CDR3 contains 14 residues. V lost 2 bases and J lost 0, with 7 bases in between. CDR3 sequence (DNA): TGTGCCAGCAGCCAAAAACAGTACCAAGAGACCCAGTACTTC. As protein: CASSQKQYQETQYF.

This clone was detected a few times. The gene calls are TRBV6-5 and TRBJ1-5; D remains ambiguous. Germline CDR1 MNHEY, CDR2 SVGAGI. The CDR3 loop spans 15 amino acids. With 2 bases removed from V and 0 bases from J, the gap between germline ends came to 8 bases. CDR3 sequence: CASSYGGDSNQPQHF. The DNA for the CDR3 is TGTGCCAGCAGTTACGGAGGTGATAGCAATCAGCCCCAGCATTTT.

The chain carries TRBV7-9 and TRBJ1-6; D remains unclear. The CDR3 is 14 residues long. Per germline, CDR1 SEHNR and CDR2 FQNEAQ (reference sequence). Trimming removed 2 bases at V and 10 bases at J, with 12 bases between. The CDR3 region has the DNA TGTGCCAGCAGCTTAAACCAGGTTCGATCACCCCTCCACTTT. Translation gives CASSLNQVRSPLHF. Full variable domain (rest looked up from reference TRBV7-9 and TRBJ1-6): DTGVSQNPRHKITKRGQNVTFRCDPISEHNRLYWYRQTLGQGPEFLTYFQNEAQLEKSRLLSDRFSAERPKGSFSTLEIQRTEQGDSAMYLCASSLNQVRSPLHFGNGTRLTVT.

The V call is TRBV15, the J call TRBJ2-5; no definite D call. The CDR3 length is 13 residues. From germline, CDR1 is LNHNV and CDR2 YYDKDF (reference sequence). Trimming removed 5 bases from V and 5 bases from J, with 12 bases in between. The CDR3 protein is CATSPRRWETQYF. Written as DNA, the CDR3 is TGTGCCACCAGCCCGCGTAGATGGGAGACCCAGTACTTC.

CDR3 in amino acids: CASSIHSGSESNEQFF. The CDR3 coding sequence is TGTGCCAGCAGCATCCATAGCGGGAGTGAATCCAATGAGCAGTTCTTC. The chain joins TRBV5-4 to TRBJ2-1; 9 bases map to TRBD2. The CDR3 consists of 16 residues. The V gene end was trimmed by 4 bases and the J gene end by 6 bases; junction bases not matched to a gene: 11. The V gene's germline CDR1 is SGHNT and CDR2 YYREEE (reference sequence). The entire variable domain, with the rest obtained from reference TRBV5-4 and TRBJ2-1, is as follows: ETGVTQSPTHLIKTRGQQVTLRCSSQSGHNTVSWYQQALGQGPQFIFQYYREEENGRGNFPPRFSGLQFPNYSSELNVNALELDDSALYLCASSIHSGSESNEQFFGPGTRLTVL.

The chain carries TRBV14 and TRBJ1-6; D is ambiguous. The CDR3 covers 15 residues. Trimming shortened V by 0 bases and J by 10 bases, and 13 bases separated the two germline ends. Germline V gives CDR1 SGHDN, CDR2 FVKESK. The CDR3 loop reads CASSQEHPEYSPLHF. CDR3 bases: TGTGCCAGCAGCCAAGAACATCCAGAATACTCACCCCTCCACTTT.

V usage is TRBV5-1 and J usage is TRBJ2-7, with D unresolved. Germline CDR1 and CDR2: SGHRS and YFSETQ. This CDR3 comprises 13 residues. The V end lost 7 bases, the J end lost 4 bases, and 15 bases lay between the germline ends. CDR3 region: CASSTSGVYEQYF. CDR3 in DNA: TGCGCCAGCTCAACATCAGGTGTGTACGAGCAGTACTTC.

This clone has only a few counts. This sequence joins TRBV6-6 and TRBJ2-6, with a possible D match to TRBD1 (6 bases). Deletions cut 9 bases from V and 0 bases from J, with 12 bases between. This CDR3 has 15 amino acids. The germline V gene encodes CDR1 MNHNY and CDR2 SVGAGI (reference sequence). CDR3 coding DNA: TGTGCCAGTCGGGACAACCCCTCTGGGGCCAACGTCCTGACTTTC. Encoded protein: CASRDNPSGANVLTF.

The chain has TRBV29-1 and TRBJ1-1, with a possible D match to TRBD1 (5 bases). Between the trimmed V and J ends, which lost 7 bases and 1 base, there was a span of 13 bases. The germline V gene encodes CDR1 SQVTM and CDR2 ANQGSEA. CDR3 length: 13 residues. The CDR3 region is CSASPTGNTEAFF. The CDR3 bases are TGCAGCGCCTCCCCTACAGGGAACACTGAAGCTTTCTTT.

The gene calls are TRBV10-3 and TRBJ2-7; no reliable D call. The CDR3 has 14 amino acids. Germline V gives CDR1 ENHRY, CDR2 SYGVKD. The V end was cut by 6 bases, the J end by 6 bases, with 18 bases between. CDR3 nucleotide sequence: TGTGCCATCAGGAGCGTCCCATTCATCTCCGAGCAGTACTTC. This codes for CAIRSVPFISEQYF.

This clone was counted a few times. The gene calls are TRBV5-1 and TRBJ2-2; TRBD1 agrees at 9 bases. CDR3 length: 13 amino acids. Germline CDR1 SGHRS, CDR2 YFSETQ. Trimming removed 4 bases from V and 9 bases from J; junction bases left unmatched: 4. CDR3 residues: CASSLTGGRELFF. The CDR3, as DNA: TGCGCCAGCAGCCTTACAGGGGGCCGGGAGCTGTTTTTT.

The V call is TRBV11-2, the J call TRBJ2-5; 8 nucleotides agree with TRBD1. Looked up from germline, CDR1 is SGHAT and CDR2 is FQNNGV. The CDR3 extends over 15 amino acids. J lost 4 bases, V lost 2 bases, and 6 bases had no gene match. The CDR3 sequence is CASSLRTGIGETQYF. The CDR3 DNA is TGTGCCAGCAGCTTAAGGACAGGGATAGGAGAGACCCAGTACTTC.

V and J are TRBV4-1 and TRBJ1-1, with D hard to call. The CDR3 covers 18 residues. V lost 1 base to trimming and J lost 0 bases, with 18 bases between them. The germline V gene has CDR1 MGHRA and CDR2 YSYEKL. The CDR3 sequence: CASSQGIRPTLMNTEAFF. Here the CDR3 DNA reads TGCGCCAGCAGCCAAGGTATTCGCCCCACTCTTATGAACACTGAAGCTTTCTTT.

The genes are TRBV5-6 and TRBJ2-3, with TRBD2 matching over 7 bases. The CDR3 is 14 residues long. The V and J ends lost 5 bases and 6 bases, in that order; junction bases with no gene match: 9. Germline lookup yields CDR1 SGHDT and CDR2 YYEEEE. Here the CDR3 reads CASRHSGSGDTQYF. The CDR3 DNA sequence: TGTGCCAGCAGACATAGCGGGTCGGGGGATACGCAGTATTTT.

V is TRBV5-1 and J is TRBJ1-4; perhaps TRBD1 as D (6 bases). Germline CDR1 and CDR2: SGHRS and YFSETQ. The V end was cut by 3 bases, the J end by 11 bases, with 11 bases between. The CDR3 has 12 amino acids. CDR3 sequence: CASSSQGLKLFF. In DNA, the CDR3 is TGCGCCAGCAGCTCGCAGGGGTTGAAACTGTTTTTT.

This chain connects TRBV5-1 to TRBJ1-5; 8 nucleotides match TRBD1. Germline CDR1 SGHRS, CDR2 YFSETQ. The CDR3 contains 12 residues. V was clipped by 10 bases and J by 4 bases; unmatched bases: 4. CDR3 in amino acids: CAGGQGNQPQHF. The DNA for the CDR3 is TGCGCCGGAGGACAGGGAAATCAGCCCCAGCATTTT.

The chain uses TRBV28 and TRBJ2-2, with D perhaps matching TRBD1 (5 bases). CDR3 size: 12 residues. Trimming left V 7 bases short and J 6 bases short, with 9 bases between. Per the germline V gene, CDR1 is MDHEN and CDR2 is SYDVKM. The CDR3 coding sequence is TGTGCCAGCATGGCAGGGTCCGGGGAGCTGTTTTTT. It translates to CASMAGSGELFF.

This rearrangement joins TRBV30 to TRBJ1-2, with D possibly being TRBD1 (5 bases). The CDR3 is made up of 12 amino acids. V was trimmed by 7 bases and J by 6 bases, leaving 15 bases between them. Germline V gene lookup returns CDR1 GTSNPN and CDR2 SVGIG (reference sequence). This CDR3 reads CALFRTNHGYTF. The DNA for the CDR3 is TGTGCCTTATTTCGGACAAATCATGGCTACACCTTC.

Regarding this clone: Other DNA sequences in this specimen translate into the identical CDR3. The chain is built from TRBV28 and TRBJ2-7; a weak D match, TRBD2 (5 bases). CDR1 and CDR2 (germline): MDHEN, SYDVKM. Trimming took off 2 bases at V and 4 bases at J, with 6 bases between the two ends. This CDR3 has 12 residues. CDR3 bases: TGTGCCAGCAGTTTACGGGGTTACGAGCAGTACTTC. It encodes CASSLRGYEQYF.

This clone showed up just a few times. CDR3 DNA: TGTGCCAGTGGGTTAGCGGGAGCGAGGGCAGATACGCAGTATTTT. Protein product: CASGLAGARADTQYF. J is TRBJ2-3 and V is TRBV19, with 9 bases lining up with TRBD2. The germline CDR1 and CDR2 sequences are LNHDA and SQIVND (reference sequence). CDR3 length equals 15 residues. J was trimmed by 4 bases and V by 8 bases; bases with no gene match: 10.

V gene TRBV7-2 combines with J gene TRBJ1-2, with D hard to call. The germline gives CDR1 SGHTA, CDR2 FQGNSA. Deletions cut 2 bases from V and 7 bases from J, with 14 bases between. This CDR3 contains 14 residues. The CDR3 reads CASSLPSRSGGYTF. CDR3 nucleotide sequence: TGTGCCAGCAGCTTACCTTCGCGTAGCGGTGGCTACACCTTC. Looking up the rest from reference TRBV7-2 and TRBJ1-2 gives the full variable domain: GAGVSQSPSNKVTEKGKDVELRCDPISGHTALYWYRQSLGQGLEFLIYFQGNSAPDKSGLPSDRFSAERTGGSVSTLTIQRTQQEDSAVYLCASSLPSRSGGYTFGSGTRLTVV.

This CDR3 is CASSPSEQQYF. The CDR3 nucleotides read TGTGCCAGCAGCCCCTCCGAGCAGCAGTACTTC. V gene TRBV7-9 combines with J gene TRBJ2-7; D uncertain. V was trimmed by 5 bases and J by 8 bases, leaving 10 bases between them. The CDR3 spans 11 residues. Germline loops: CDR1 SEHNR, CDR2 FQNEAQ (reference sequence).

The chain links TRBV7-9 to TRBJ1-2, with 9 positions matching TRBD1. V gave up 3 bases and J gave up 1 base; unmatched junction bases: 9. Germline V gene lookup returns CDR1 SEHNR and CDR2 FQNEAQ (reference sequence). This CDR3 comprises 17 residues. The chain's CDR3 is CASSFRRTGEFNYGYTF. The CDR3 DNA is TGTGCCAGCAGCTTCCGGAGGACAGGGGAGTTTAACTATGGCTACACCTTC.